The 32 T cell receptor beta chains below come from one sample, sequenced in a study of graft-versus-host responses after intestinal transplantation. Sequenced by immunoSEQ multiplex PCR; TCRdb stores in-frame clones only, minus some. The data show tens of thousands of clones, with around 89% seen just once and around 2.6% held by the top ten. The antigens these receptors bind are not known. The input for sequencing was unstimulated CD8+ T cells sorted from spleen or lymph node cells, taken before intestinal transplant. All receptors come from a human donor who received an intestinal transplant.

This chain uses TRBV27 with TRBJ1-5, with 7 bases aligning to TRBD1. Trimming at V came to 5 bases and at J to 0 bases, leaving 7 bases not matched to a gene. CDR3 size: 16 residues. Germline V gives CDR1 MNHEY, CDR2 SMNVEV (reference sequence). CDR3: CASSPGTEFSNQPQHF. The CDR3 coding sequence is TGTGCCAGCAGTCCCGGGACAGAATTTAGCAATCAGCCCCAGCATTTT.

This sequence joins TRBV6-5 and TRBJ1-2, with 10 nucleotides matching TRBD1. Germline CDR1 MNHEY, CDR2 SVGAGI. V was pared by 6 bases and J by 6 bases, with 7 bases of the junction left unmatched. The CDR3 totals 14 residues. CDR3 nucleotide sequence: TGTGCCAGCAGGGGACGACAGGGGGCTGATGGCTACACCTTC. This translates into CASRGRQGADGYTF.

As for this clone: This sample includes further DNA sequences coding for the same CDR3. The chain recombines TRBV5-1 with TRBJ2-7; D uncertain. Per germline, CDR1 SGHRS and CDR2 YFSETQ. V lost 4 bases to trimming and J lost 4 bases, with 6 bases between them. The CDR3 extends over 11 amino acids. CDR3 nucleotides: TGCGCCAGCAGCCCGGGTTACGAGCAGTACTTC. As protein: CASSPGYEQYF.

The J gene is TRBJ2-7, the V gene TRBV28; 7 bases are a match to TRBD1. Germline CDR1 reads MDHEN; CDR2 reads SYDVKM. The trim removed 6 bases at V and 3 bases at J, leaving 5 bases unmatched. The CDR3 is 13 amino acids. Here the CDR3 reads CASRNRGFYEQYF. The CDR3 nucleotides are TGTGCCAGCAGGAACAGGGGTTTCTACGAGCAGTACTTC.

The chain combines TRBV9 with TRBJ2-1, with TRBD2 identical over 10 bases. The CDR3 loop spans 15 amino acids. Germline lookup yields CDR1 SGDLS and CDR2 YYNGEE. With V trimmed by 4 bases and J by 5 bases, 6 bases remained unmatched. This chain's CDR3 is CASSLAGDLDNEQFF. CDR3 coding DNA: TGTGCCAGCAGCCTAGCGGGAGATTTGGACAATGAGCAGTTCTTC.

This chain's CDR3 is CASSRRLTSTDTQYF. The CDR3 region has the DNA TGTGCCAGCAGCCGGCGCCTGACTAGCACAGATACGCAGTATTTT. The rearrangement links TRBV11-2 to TRBJ2-3; D gene unclear. CDR3 size: 15 residues. CDR1 is SGHAT, CDR2 FQNNGV, per germline. V lost 5 bases, J lost 0 bases, and 12 bases lay in between.

The chain recombines TRBV28 with TRBJ2-3; 14 bases fit TRBD2. The CDR3 is made up of 20 amino acids. The V segment lost 2 bases and the J segment 0 bases; nucleotides outside the gene matches: 10. Germline loops: CDR1 MDHEN, CDR2 SYDVKM. This CDR3 is CASSLGGLAGVWGSTDTQYF. CDR3 bases: TGTGCCAGCAGTTTAGGGGGACTAGCGGGAGTTTGGGGAAGCACAGATACGCAGTATTTT.

The rearrangement links TRBV10-2 to TRBJ1-3; possibly TRBD1 for D (6 bases). Germline CDR1 is WSHSY and CDR2 is SAAADI. The CDR3 consists of 15 residues. V was trimmed by 3 bases and J by 0 bases, leaving 9 bases between them. CDR3 coding DNA: TGCGCCAGCAGTGACTGGGGACACTCTGGAAACACCATATATTTT. It encodes CASSDWGHSGNTIYF.

V usage is TRBV5-6 and J usage is TRBJ2-4; tentatively, D is TRBD2 (5 bases). CDR3 size: 12 residues. Germline CDR1 reads SGHDT; CDR2 reads YYEEEE. V dropped 4 bases and J dropped 5 bases, with 7 bases sitting between them. CDR3 DNA sequence: TGTGCCAGCAGCGGGAGACAAAACATTCAGTACTTC. Protein product: CASSGRQNIQYF.

This chain joins TRBV28 and TRBJ2-5, with 10 bases lining up with TRBD2. V gave up 4 bases and J gave up 6 bases; unmatched junction bases: 14. The CDR3 contains 17 residues. Per the germline V gene, CDR1 is MDHEN and CDR2 is SYDVKM. CDR3: CASSSPPSSGRMQTQYF. CDR3 bases: TGTGCCAGCAGTTCCCCCCCCAGTAGCGGGAGGATGCAGACCCAGTACTTC.

The chain has TRBV13 and TRBJ1-6; tentatively, D is TRBD1 (5 bases). The CDR3 has 16 amino acids. Germline CDR1 and CDR2: PRHDT and FYEKMQ (reference sequence). V was clipped by 0 bases and J by 10 bases, with 16 bases between them. In DNA, the CDR3 is TGTGCCAGCAGCTTAGGTGGGCTAACGGGGGGATCACCCCTCCACTTT. It yields the protein CASSLGGLTGGSPLHF.

The V and J genes are TRBV6-5 and TRBJ2-7; 9 bases align to TRBD1. The CDR3 totals 15 residues. With V trimmed by 4 bases and J by 2 bases, 6 bases remained unmatched. Per the germline V gene, CDR1 is MNHEY and CDR2 is SVGAGI. CDR3 residues: CASSSRDRVTYEQYF. CDR3 bases: TGTGCCAGCAGTTCCCGGGACAGGGTGACCTACGAGCAGTACTTC.

This clone was observed a few times. The chain carries TRBV4-1 and TRBJ1-4, with no clear D. CDR3 length: 13 amino acids. CDR1 MGHRA and CDR2 YSYEKL come from the germline V gene. Trimming took 4 bases from V and 8 from J, leaving 11 bases between them. The chain's CDR3 is CASSRGRREKLFF. CDR3 in DNA: TGCGCCAGCAGCCGAGGACGGAGGGAAAAACTGTTTTTT.

The rearrangement joins TRBV28 to TRBJ1-5; D gene unclear. Germline lookup yields CDR1 MDHEN and CDR2 SYDVKM. Trimming cost V 3 bases and J 6 bases, with 9 bases left between them. The CDR3 consists of 13 residues. CDR3 sequence (DNA): TGTGCCAGCAGTTTCCCCGGGAGTCAGCCCCAGCATTTT. Translating gives CASSFPGSQPQHF.

V usage is TRBV5-1 and J usage is TRBJ2-5; no clear D. This CDR3 has 14 residues. Deletions cut 0 bases from V and 1 base from J, with 7 bases between. The germline V gene encodes CDR1 SGHRS and CDR2 YFSETQ. The CDR3 DNA reads TGCGCCAGCAGCTTGGTTGGCTTCCAAGAGACCCAGTACTTC. This encodes CASSLVGFQETQYF. Full variable domain (missing parts from reference TRBV5-1 and TRBJ2-5): KAGVTQTPRYLIKTRGQQVTLSCSPISGHRSVSWYQQTPGQGLQFLFEYFSETQRNKGNFPGRFSGRQFSNSRSEMNVSTLELGDSALYLCASSLVGFQETQYFGPGTRLLVL.

This clone has just a few counts. This chain's CDR3 is CASRPVGVGYTF. The CDR3, as DNA: TGTGCCAGCAGACCAGTAGGGGTCGGCTACACCTTC. The V call is TRBV7-9, the J call TRBJ1-2, with D possibly being TRBD1 (5 bases). This CDR3 is 12 amino acids long. Germline CDR1 and CDR2: SEHNR and FQNEAQ (reference sequence). The V end lost 6 bases, the J end lost 8 bases, and 13 bases lay between the germline ends.

The chain has TRBV18 and TRBJ2-5; D not certain. Trimming pared 2 bases from V and 5 bases from J, leaving 9 bases between. CDR1 and CDR2 from the germline V gene are KGHSH and LQKENI. The CDR3 totals 13 residues. This CDR3 is CASSPGFGETQYF. The CDR3 DNA is TGTGCCAGCTCACCAGGGTTCGGGGAGACCCAGTACTTC.

The genes are TRBV4-1 and TRBJ2-7; 10 nucleotides match TRBD1. The germline CDR1 and CDR2 sequences are MGHRA and YSYEKL. V trimming: 4 bases; J trimming: 3 bases; junction bases outside the gene matches: 9. This CDR3 comprises 16 residues. The CDR3 DNA is TGCGCCAGCAGCCTGACAGGGGGCCCCTTCCGCTACGAGCAGTACTTC. Its translation is CASSLTGGPFRYEQYF.

The chain combines TRBV5-1 with TRBJ2-7; 8 bases fit TRBD1. The trim removed 4 bases at V and 3 bases at J, leaving 6 bases unmatched. This CDR3 is built from 14 residues. Germline CDR1 and CDR2: SGHRS and YFSETQ. The CDR3 DNA sequence: TGCGCCAGCAGCCGGGGACAGGAACTCTACGAGCAGTACTTC. Residues: CASSRGQELYEQYF.

DNA for the CDR3: TGTGCCAGCAGTTTAGGTAGGGGACAGCCCCAGCATTTT. Encoded protein: CASSLGRGQPQHF. V gene TRBV27 combines with J gene TRBJ1-5, with a tentative D call TRBD1 (5 bases). There are 13 residues in the CDR3. CDR1 is MNHEY, CDR2 SMNVEV, per germline (reference sequence). Trimming took 2 bases from V and 7 from J, leaving 9 bases between them.

A note on this clone: This CDR3 is also generated by other DNA sequences in the sample. This chain connects TRBV5-1 to TRBJ1-5; D call uncertain. Deletions cut 1 base from V and 2 bases from J, with 4 bases between. Germline V CDR1 and CDR2: SGHRS, YFSETQ. The CDR3 runs to 13 residues. In nucleotides, the CDR3 is TGCGCCAGCAGCTTGCGGGGCAATCAGCCCCAGCATTTT. Protein product: CASSLRGNQPQHF.

V is TRBV6-1 and J is TRBJ1-2, with D possibly being TRBD1 (5 bases). V was pared by 6 bases and J by 5 bases, with 19 bases between. Looked up from germline, CDR1 is MNHNS and CDR2 is SASEGT. CDR3 length: 15 amino acids. Here the CDR3 DNA reads TGTGCCAGCAGGGCAGGGCCAGGGTTTGGGTATGGCTACACCTTC. Translating it yields CASRAGPGFGYGYTF.

V and J are TRBV2 and TRBJ2-7; weak D call: TRBD2 (5 bases). The V end lost 4 bases, the J end lost 2 bases, and 9 bases lay between the germline ends. CDR1 is SNHLY, CDR2 FYNNEI, per germline. This CDR3 spans 13 amino acids. CDR3 amino acids: CASSGKLAYEQYF. The CDR3 region has the DNA TGTGCCAGCAGTGGAAAACTAGCCTACGAGCAGTACTTC.

J is TRBJ2-7 and V is TRBV2; 7 nucleotides match TRBD1. Germline V gene lookup returns CDR1 SNHLY and CDR2 FYNNEI. CDR3 length equals 15 residues. The trim removed 6 bases at V and 1 base at J, leaving 9 bases unmatched. The CDR3: CASSDDRAFSYEQYF. CDR3 nucleotide sequence: TGTGCCAGCAGCGACGACAGGGCATTTTCCTACGAGCAGTACTTC.

This clone was picked up one time. This sequence joins TRBV19 and TRBJ1-2, with TRBD1 matching 7 bases. Germline V CDR1 and CDR2: LNHDA, SQIVND (reference sequence). This CDR3 comprises 13 residues. V lost 5 bases to trimming and J lost 6 bases; unmatched junction nucleotides: 6. The CDR3: CASSSGQVDGYTF. CDR3 coding DNA: TGTGCCAGTAGTTCCGGACAGGTCGATGGCTACACCTTC.

The CDR3 protein is CASSYAGVADTQYF. The CDR3 DNA reads TGTGCCAGCAGTTACGCCGGGGTCGCAGATACGCAGTATTTT. The chain is built from TRBV6-6 and TRBJ2-3, with a possible D match to TRBD2 (5 bases). The germline V gene encodes CDR1 MNHNY and CDR2 SVGAGI (reference sequence). The CDR3 is 14 amino acids. With 2 bases removed from V and 4 bases from J, the gap between germline ends came to 10 bases.

V and J are TRBV28 and TRBJ2-7; possible D gene TRBD2, 6 bases. V lost 6 bases, J lost 2 bases, and 14 bases lay in between. The CDR3 extends over 14 amino acids. Per the germline V gene, CDR1 is MDHEN and CDR2 is SYDVKM. CDR3 region: CASSIAVGTYEQYF. In DNA, the CDR3 is TGTGCCAGCAGCATAGCGGTGGGAACCTACGAGCAGTACTTC.

The rearrangement joins TRBV19 to TRBJ2-1; tentatively, D is TRBD1 (5 bases). Trimming stripped 6 bases from V and 10 bases from J, with 19 bases between. This CDR3 is built from 14 residues. In germline, CDR1 is LNHDA, CDR2 SQIVND (reference sequence). The CDR3 here is CASSRWGPSWEQFF. DNA for the CDR3: TGTGCCAGTAGCCGGTGGGGCCCCAGCTGGGAGCAGTTCTTC.

The rearrangement joins TRBV27 to TRBJ2-1; 9 bases line up with TRBD2. The CDR3 is 15 amino acids. The J segment lost 8 bases and the V segment lost 2 bases, leaving 7 bases of the junction unmatched. The germline gives CDR1 MNHEY, CDR2 SMNVEV (reference sequence). CDR3 loop: CASSLKAGGRHEQFF. The CDR3 bases are TGTGCCAGCAGTTTAAAGGCGGGAGGGAGGCATGAGCAGTTCTTC.

This chain connects TRBV28 to TRBJ1-1; D ambiguous. Looked up from germline, CDR1 is MDHEN and CDR2 is SYDVKM. The V end was cut by 6 bases, the J end by 0 bases, with 11 bases between. The CDR3 runs to 14 residues. The CDR3 DNA sequence: TGTGCCAGCAGCCTGACGGGGATGAACACTGAAGCTTTCTTT. Translating it yields CASSLTGMNTEAFF.

The V gene is TRBV27, the J gene TRBJ1-2; 8 bases match TRBD1. There are 14 residues in the CDR3. Germline CDR1 and CDR2: MNHEY and SMNVEV (reference sequence). Trimming took 5 bases from V and 13 from J; bases not matched to a gene: 15. CDR3 protein: CASSVYSTGEGITF. The DNA of the CDR3 is TGTGCCAGCAGTGTCTATTCGACAGGGGAAGGAATCACCTTC.

The chain recombines TRBV9 with TRBJ2-7; TRBD2 matches at 8 bases. Germline V gene sequence: CDR1 SGDLS, CDR2 YYNGEE. The V segment lost 0 bases and the J segment 0 bases; nucleotides outside the gene matches: 2. This CDR3 is 15 amino acids long. For the CDR3, the DNA is TGTGCCAGCAGCGTAGGAAGCGGGAGCTCCTACGAGCAGTACTTC. It specifies CASSVGSGSSYEQYF. Full variable domain (remainder filled in from reference TRBV9 and TRBJ2-7): DSGVTQTPKHLITATGQRVTLRCSPRSGDLSVYWYQQSLDQGLQFLIQYYNGEERAKGNILERFSAQQFPDLHSELNLSSLELGDSALYFCASSVGSGSSYEQYFGPGTRLTVT.